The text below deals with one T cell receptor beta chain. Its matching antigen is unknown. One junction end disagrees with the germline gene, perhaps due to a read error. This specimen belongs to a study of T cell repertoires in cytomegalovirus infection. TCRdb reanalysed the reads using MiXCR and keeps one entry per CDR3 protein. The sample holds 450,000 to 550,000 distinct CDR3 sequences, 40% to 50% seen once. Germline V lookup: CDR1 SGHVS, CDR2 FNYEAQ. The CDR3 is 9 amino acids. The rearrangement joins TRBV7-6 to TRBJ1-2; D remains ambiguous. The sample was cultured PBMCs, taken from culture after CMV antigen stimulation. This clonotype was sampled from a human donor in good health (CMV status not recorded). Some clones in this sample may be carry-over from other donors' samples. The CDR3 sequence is CASSLVGDF. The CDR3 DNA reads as TGTGCCAGCAGCTTGGTCGGCGACTTC.